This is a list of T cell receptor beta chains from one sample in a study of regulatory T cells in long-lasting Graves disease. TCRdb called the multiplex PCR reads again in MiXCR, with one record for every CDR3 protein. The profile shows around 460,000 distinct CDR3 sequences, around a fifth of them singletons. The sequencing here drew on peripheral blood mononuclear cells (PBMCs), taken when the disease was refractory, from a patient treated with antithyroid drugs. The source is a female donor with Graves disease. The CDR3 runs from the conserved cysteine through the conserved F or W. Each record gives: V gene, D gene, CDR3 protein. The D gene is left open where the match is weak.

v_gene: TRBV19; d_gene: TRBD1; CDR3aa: CASSSIGQGGKNIQYF
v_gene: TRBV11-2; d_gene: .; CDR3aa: CASSSRPPGAIVYEQYF
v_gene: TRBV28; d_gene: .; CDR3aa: CASSLFRTGNTIYF
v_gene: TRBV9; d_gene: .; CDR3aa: CASSPSPRVEQFF
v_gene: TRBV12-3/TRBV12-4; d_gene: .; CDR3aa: CASSYSRGGAGELFF
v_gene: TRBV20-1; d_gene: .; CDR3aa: CSARDGRAFLGANVLTF
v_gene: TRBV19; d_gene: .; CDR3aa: CASSDGAEGEKLFF
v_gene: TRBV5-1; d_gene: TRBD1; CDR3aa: CASSLGLPGQGFAGELFF
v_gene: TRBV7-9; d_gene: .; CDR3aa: CASSLGADGYTF
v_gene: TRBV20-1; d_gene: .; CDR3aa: CSARDRKMNTEAFF
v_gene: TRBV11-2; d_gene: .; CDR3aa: CASSLVDRRYEQYF
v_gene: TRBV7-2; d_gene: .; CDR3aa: CASSLTGAANQPQHF
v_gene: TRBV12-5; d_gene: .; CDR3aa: CASGLVPGLSGYTF
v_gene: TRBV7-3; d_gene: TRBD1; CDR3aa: CASSLFGTGNYEQYF
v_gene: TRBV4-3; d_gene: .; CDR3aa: CASSQVETGVYGYTF
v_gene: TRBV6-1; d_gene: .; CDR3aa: CASSGSYSNQPQHF
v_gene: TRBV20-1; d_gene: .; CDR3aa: CSASVSGYGYTF
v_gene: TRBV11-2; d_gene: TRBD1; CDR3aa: CASMTGASYEQYF
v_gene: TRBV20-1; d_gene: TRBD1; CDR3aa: CSATTGGQGTEAFF
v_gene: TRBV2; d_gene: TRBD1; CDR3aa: CASTPVGQYNEKLFF
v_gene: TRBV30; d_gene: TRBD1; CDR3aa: CAYTGTGREKLFF
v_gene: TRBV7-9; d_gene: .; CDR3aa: CASSLGGRGMNTEAFF
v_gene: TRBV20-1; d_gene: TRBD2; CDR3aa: CSAKSGGNYDEQFF
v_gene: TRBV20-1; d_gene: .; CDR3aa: CSAIQSAFF
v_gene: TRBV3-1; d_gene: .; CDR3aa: CASSQQGITEAFF
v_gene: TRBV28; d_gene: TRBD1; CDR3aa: CASSPGTGGLEQYF
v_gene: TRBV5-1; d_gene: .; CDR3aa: CASSPGGQDQPQHF